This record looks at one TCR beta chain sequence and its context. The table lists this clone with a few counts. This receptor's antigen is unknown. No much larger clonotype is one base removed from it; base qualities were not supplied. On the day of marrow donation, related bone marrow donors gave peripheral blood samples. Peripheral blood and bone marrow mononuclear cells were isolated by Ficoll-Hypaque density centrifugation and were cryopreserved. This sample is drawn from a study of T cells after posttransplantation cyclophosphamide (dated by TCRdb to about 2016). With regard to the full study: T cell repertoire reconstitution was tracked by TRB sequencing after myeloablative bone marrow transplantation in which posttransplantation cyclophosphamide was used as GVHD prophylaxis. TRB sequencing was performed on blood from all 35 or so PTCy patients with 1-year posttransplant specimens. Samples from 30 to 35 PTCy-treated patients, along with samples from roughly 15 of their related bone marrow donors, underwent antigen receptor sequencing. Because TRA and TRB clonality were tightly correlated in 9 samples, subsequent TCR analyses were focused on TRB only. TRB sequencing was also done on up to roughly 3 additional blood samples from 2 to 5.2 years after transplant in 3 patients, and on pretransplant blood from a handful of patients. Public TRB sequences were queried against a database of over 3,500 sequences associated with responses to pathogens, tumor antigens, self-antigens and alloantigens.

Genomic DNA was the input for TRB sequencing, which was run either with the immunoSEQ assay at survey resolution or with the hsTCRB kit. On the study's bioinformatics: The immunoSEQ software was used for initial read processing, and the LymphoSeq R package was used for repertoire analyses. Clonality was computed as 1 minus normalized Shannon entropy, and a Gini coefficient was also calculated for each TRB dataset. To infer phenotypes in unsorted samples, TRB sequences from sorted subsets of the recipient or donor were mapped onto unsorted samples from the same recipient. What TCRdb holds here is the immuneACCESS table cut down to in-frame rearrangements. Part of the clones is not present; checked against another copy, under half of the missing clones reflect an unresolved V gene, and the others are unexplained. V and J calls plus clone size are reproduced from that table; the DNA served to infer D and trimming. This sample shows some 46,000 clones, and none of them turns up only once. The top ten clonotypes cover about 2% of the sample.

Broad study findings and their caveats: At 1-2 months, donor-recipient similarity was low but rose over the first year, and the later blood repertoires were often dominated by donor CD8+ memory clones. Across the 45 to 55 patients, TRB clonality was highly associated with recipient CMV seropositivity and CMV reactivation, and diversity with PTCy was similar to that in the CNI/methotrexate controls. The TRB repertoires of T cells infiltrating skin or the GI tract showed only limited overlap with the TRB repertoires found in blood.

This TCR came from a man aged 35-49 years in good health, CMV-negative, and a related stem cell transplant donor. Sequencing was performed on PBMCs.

The CDR3 sequence is CASSLTQNQETQYF. The base sequence is TGCGCCAGCAGCTTGACCCAGAACCAAGAGACCCAGTACTTC. The rearrangement joined TRBV5-1 to TRBJ2-5; the D gene cannot be named for sure. Based on the germline V gene, the CDR1 and CDR2 sequences are SGHRS and YFSETQ. The CDR3 measures 14 amino acids from cysteine to phenylalanine. The read is trimmed to its CDR3 DNA, 42 bases read in frame from base 1. V loses 1 base of germline sequence and J loses 0 bases, and the interval between the two ends is 7 bases.